The T cell receptor (beta chain) described here comes from a study of T-cell reconstitution after alpha-beta-depleted transplantation in children. Broader study findings: Once a year had passed after transplant, T-cell counts and diversity came mostly from newly produced T cells. Expanded graft clones numbering several hundred reportedly gave rise to alpha-beta T cells about two months after transplant. After transplant, high TCRbeta diversity at day 60 in some patients arose from surviving recipient T cells and thymic progenitors.

V dropped 5 bases and J dropped 4 bases, with 20 bases sitting between them. The CDR3 has 16 amino acids. From germline, CDR1 is SEHNR and CDR2 FQNEAQ (reference sequence). About this clonotype: The antigen is not known.

The library targeted TCRbeta and was prepared with unique molecular identifiers. TCRdb reanalysed the PCR reads using MiXCR and keeps one entry per CDR3 protein. The sample lists roughly 220,000 distinct CDR3 sequences, around 8.4% occurring once. This TCR was recovered from a male patient under 10 years old who had a stem cell transplant for acute myeloid leukemia, so the T cells may come from the graft donor. Source: PBMCs, mostly from graft donor cells, taken 360 days after TCRalphabeta/CD19-depleted stem cell transplant. This sequence joins TRBV7-9 and TRBJ1-2; D is undetermined. For the CDR3, the DNA is TGTGCCAGCAGCCCCCCTGCGGCAACGCCACTCTATGGCTACACCTTC. Its protein is CASSPPAATPLYGYTF.